Following are 10 T cell receptor beta chains from one sample sequenced in a study of T cells after yellow fever vaccination. TCRdb passed the 5' RACE reads through MiXCR, listing each CDR3 protein once. The sample gives hundreds of thousands of distinct CDR3 sequences, about 13% of which show up once; more than 12% is in the top ten. Sequenced material: PBMCs, taken on the day of the yellow fever booster vaccination. Receptors originate from a man in his thirties or forties who received the YFV17D yellow fever vaccine.

This rearrangement joins TRBV20-1 to TRBJ2-3; 11 bases match TRBD2. V lost 6 bases to trimming and J lost 2 bases; unmatched junction nucleotides: 7. CDR1 and CDR2 from the germline V gene are DFQATT and SNEGSKA (reference sequence). CDR3 length equals 15 residues. CDR3 in DNA: TGCAGTGCACGCGGGACTAGCGGCTTCACAGATACGCAGTATTTT. Protein product: CSARGTSGFTDTQYF.

This CDR3 is CATSWTITDTQYF. CDR3 DNA: TGTGCCACCTCCTGGACTATCACAGATACGCAGTATTTT. The V gene is TRBV12-3 or TRBV12-4, the J gene TRBJ2-3; a possible D gene is TRBD2 (6 bases). The CDR3 extends over 13 amino acids. The V end lost 10 bases, the J end lost 2 bases, and 13 bases lay between the germline ends.

This clonotype was observed a handful of times. J is TRBJ2-7 and V is TRBV12-3 or TRBV12-4, with D perhaps matching TRBD2 (6 bases). Trimming left V 5 bases short and J 6 bases short, with 11 bases between. The CDR3 totals 12 residues. CDR3 nucleotide sequence: TGTGCCAGCAGTATCGGGGGAACCGAGCAGTACTTC. Its protein is CASSIGGTEQYF.

J is TRBJ2-7 and V is TRBV7-2; D is unresolved. There are 13 residues in the CDR3. Trimming removed 5 bases at V and 3 bases at J, with 11 bases between. Germline V gene sequence: CDR1 SGHTA, CDR2 FQGNSA. In DNA, the CDR3 is TGTGCCAGCAGCCCGCCCCCAGGCTACGAGCAGTACTTC. Its protein product is CASSPPPGYEQYF.

The V gene is TRBV10-3, the J gene TRBJ2-7, with 11 bases that match TRBD1. Trimming removed 6 bases from V and 6 bases from J; junction bases left unmatched: 4. CDR1 is ENHRY and CDR2 is SYGVKD in the germline V gene. CDR3 length: 13 amino acids. As DNA, the CDR3 is TGTGCCATCAGGGCCGGACAGGGGGCCGAGCAGTACTTC. Amino acid sequence: CAIRAGQGAEQYF.

The chain has TRBV7-2 and TRBJ1-2, with TRBD1 identical over 7 bases. CDR3 size: 17 residues. Germline lookup yields CDR1 SGHTA and CDR2 FQGNSA. With 5 bases clipped from V and 4 bases from J, the junction kept 16 bases outside the gene matches. Written as DNA, the CDR3 is TGTGCCAGCAGCCCCCGGACTGGGACGACAGGGATCTATGGCTACACCTTC. The encoded protein is CASSPRTGTTGIYGYTF. Full variable domain (missing parts from reference TRBV7-2 and TRBJ1-2): GAGVSQSPSNKVTEKGKDVELRCDPISGHTALYWYRQSLGQGLEFLIYFQGNSAPDKSGLPSDRFSAERTGGSVSTLTIQRTQQEDSAVYLCASSPRTGTTGIYGYTFGSGTRLTVV.

V and J are TRBV18 and TRBJ2-3, with a possible D match to TRBD2 (7 bases). Germline loops: CDR1 KGHSH, CDR2 LQKENI. This CDR3 spans 18 amino acids. With 3 bases removed from V and 5 bases from J, the gap between germline ends came to 24 bases. The chain's CDR3 is CASSPFSGTNLGGDTQYF. The CDR3 DNA follows: TGTGCCAGCTCACCTTTCAGCGGGACCAACTTAGGGGGAGATACGCAGTATTTT.

In this sample, this clonotype turned up a few times. The rearrangement links TRBV12-3 or TRBV12-4 to TRBJ2-3, with 14 bases lining up with TRBD2. The CDR3 sequence is 16 residues long. With 5 bases clipped from V and 4 bases from J, the junction kept 5 bases outside the gene matches. CDR3 residues: CASSPRLAGGPDTQYF. In DNA, the CDR3 is TGTGCCAGCAGTCCCAGACTAGCGGGAGGGCCAGATACGCAGTATTTT.

This clonotype has at least ten counts. The V call is TRBV18, the J call TRBJ1-6; D not resolved. Germline V CDR1 and CDR2: KGHSH, LQKENI. Trimming cost V 4 bases and J 8 bases, with 12 bases left between them. This CDR3 contains 14 residues. The CDR3 DNA follows: TGTGCCAGCTCACAGGGATTGTTGGATTCACCCCTCCACTTT. This translates into CASSQGLLDSPLHF.

The rearrangement links TRBV24-1 to TRBJ2-4, with 7 bases lining up with TRBD2. CDR1 KGHDR and CDR2 SFDVKD come from the germline V gene. The CDR3 consists of 17 residues. The V and J ends lost 8 bases and 0 bases, in that order; junction bases with no gene match: 12. For the CDR3, the DNA is TGTGCCACCAAGGGCGGGAGAGAACAAGTAGCCAAAAACATTCAGTACTTC. Its translation is CATKGGREQVAKNIQYF.